This TCR beta chain was profiled in a study of T cell changes during pregnancy in multiple sclerosis. TCRdb keeps only in-frame clones here, not all; method: immunoSEQ multiplex PCR. Of around 30,000 clones in the sample, approximately 92% are singletons; the top ten hold roughly 0.74%. This clone was found a few times. Germline V gene lookup returns CDR1 MNHNY and CDR2 SVGAGI (reference sequence). The CDR3 has 12 amino acids. Trimming cost V 6 bases and J 6 bases, with 6 bases left between them. The sequence derives from a female donor with multiple sclerosis, enrolled in a pregnancy study. Sequenced here: CD4+ T cells from peripheral blood mononuclear cells, sampled in the first trimester of pregnancy. The genes are TRBV6-6 and TRBJ1-6; D unresolved. The CDR3 sequence: CASSLSNSPLHF. The CDR3 coding sequence is TGTGCCAGCAGCCTTTCTAATTCACCCCTCCACTTT.